This T cell receptor (beta chain) was retrieved from a study of T cells in Graves' hyperthyroidism and ophthalmopathy. Amplification of TCR beta CDR3 regions was performed using RNA transcripts as template. First-round RT-PCR targeting the TCR CDR3 was performed with the HTBI primer set. TCRdb analysed the multiplex PCR reads with MiXCR anew, one entry per CDR3 protein. Here the sample spans fewer than 400,000 distinct CDR3 sequences, around a sixth being singletons. The germline V gene has CDR1 DFQATT and CDR2 SNEGSKA (reference sequence). The V end lost 5 bases, the J end lost 8 bases, and 16 bases lay between the germline ends. The CDR3 runs to 13 residues. In its sample, this clonotype was seen many times.

The TCR originated in a man younger than 45 with Graves' hyperthyroidism. The chain joins TRBV20-1 to TRBJ2-4; a possible D gene is TRBD1 (5 bases). Material: blood. CDR3 amino acids: CSALGVYQDIQYF. The CDR3 DNA reads as TGCAGTGCTTTAGGGGTTTACCAGGACATTCAGTACTTC.